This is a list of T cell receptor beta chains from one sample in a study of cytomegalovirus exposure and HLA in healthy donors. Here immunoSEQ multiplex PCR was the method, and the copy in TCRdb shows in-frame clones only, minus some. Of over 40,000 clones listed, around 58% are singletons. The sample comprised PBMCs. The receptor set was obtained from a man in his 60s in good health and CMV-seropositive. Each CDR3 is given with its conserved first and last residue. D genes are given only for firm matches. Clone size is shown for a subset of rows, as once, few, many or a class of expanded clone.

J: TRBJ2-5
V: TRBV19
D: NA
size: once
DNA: TGTGCCAGTAGTTCCCCCCCAGGGGCCCAGTACTTC
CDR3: CASSSPPGAQYF

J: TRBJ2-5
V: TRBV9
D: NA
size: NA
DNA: TGTGCCAGCAGCGTAGAGGGGAACAGCCAAGAGACCCAGTACTTC
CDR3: CASSVEGNSQETQYF

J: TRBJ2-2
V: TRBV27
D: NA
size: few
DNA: TGTGCCAGCAGTTTACTACCAGGGGGGCAAGGTTCCGGGGAGCTGTTTTTT
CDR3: CASSLLPGGQGSGELFF

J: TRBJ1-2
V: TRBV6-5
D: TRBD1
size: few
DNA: TGTGCCAGCCACCCGCGGGGACAGGGGGGCGGCTACACCTTC
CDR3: CASHPRGQGGGYTF

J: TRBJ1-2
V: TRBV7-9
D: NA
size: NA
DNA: TGTGCCAGCAGCATTCGGGACACCGAGACTGGATATGGCTACACCTTC
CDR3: CASSIRDTETGYGYTF

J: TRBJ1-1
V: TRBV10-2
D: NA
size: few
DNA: TGCGCCAGCAGACCGGGGGGTATGAACACTGAAGCTTTCTTT
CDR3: CASRPGGMNTEAFF

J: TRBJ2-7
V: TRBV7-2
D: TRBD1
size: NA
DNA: TGTGCCAGCAGCCCTACCCGGGACAGGGTCTACGAGCAGTACTTC
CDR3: CASSPTRDRVYEQYF

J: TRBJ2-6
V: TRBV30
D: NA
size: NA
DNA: TGTGCCGGCTCAGGGCTTTCTGGGGCCAACGTCCTGACTTTC
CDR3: CAGSGLSGANVLTF

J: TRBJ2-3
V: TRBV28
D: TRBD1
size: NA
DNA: TGTGCCAGCAGTTTAAGGGGACAGGGTTGGTCAGATACGCAGTATTTT
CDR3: CASSLRGQGWSDTQYF

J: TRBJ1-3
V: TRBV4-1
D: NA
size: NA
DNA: TGCGCCAGCAGCCAGGAGTTCTCTGGAAACACCATATATTTT
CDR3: CASSQEFSGNTIYF

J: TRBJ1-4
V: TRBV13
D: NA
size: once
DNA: TGTGCCAGCAGCTTGAGACAGAGGAATGAAAAACTGTTTTTT
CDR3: CASSLRQRNEKLFF

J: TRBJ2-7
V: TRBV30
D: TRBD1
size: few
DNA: TGTGCCTGGGGCGCAGGGGGCAATTCCCAAATTGCGTACGAGCAGTACTTC
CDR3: CAWGAGGNSQIAYEQYF

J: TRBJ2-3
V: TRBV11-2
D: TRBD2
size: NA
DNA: TGTGCCAGCAGTCCCCGGGGAGCGGGAGACACAGATACGCAGTATTTT
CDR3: CASSPRGAGDTDTQYF

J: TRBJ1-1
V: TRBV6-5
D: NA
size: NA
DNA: TGTGCCAGCAGTTACAGGGGAAAGAACACTGAAGCTTTCTTT
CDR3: CASSYRGKNTEAFF

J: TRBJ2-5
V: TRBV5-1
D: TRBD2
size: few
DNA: TGCGCCAGCAGCTCGACTAGCGGGACAGAGACCCAGTACTTC
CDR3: CASSSTSGTETQYF

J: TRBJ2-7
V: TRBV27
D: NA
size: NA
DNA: TGTGCCAGCAGTTTATCTACAGAAGGCCCCGAGCAGTACTTC
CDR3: CASSLSTEGPEQYF

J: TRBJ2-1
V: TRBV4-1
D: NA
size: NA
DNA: TGCGCCAGCAGCCCCAGGGTAGAAAGGTTCGGGAATGAGCAGTTCTTC
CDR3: CASSPRVERFGNEQFF

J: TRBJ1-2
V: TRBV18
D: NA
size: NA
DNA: TGTGCCAGCTCACCGGACAGACCGGAGTATGGCTACACCTTC
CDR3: CASSPDRPEYGYTF

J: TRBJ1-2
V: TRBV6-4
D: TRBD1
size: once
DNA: TGTGCCAGCAGTCCGGACAGGGCGATTGGTGGCTACACCTTC
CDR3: CASSPDRAIGGYTF

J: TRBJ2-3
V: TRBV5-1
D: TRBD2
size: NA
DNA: TGCGCCAGCAGCGTTAAGACTAGCGGGAGTTCAGATACGCAGTATTTT
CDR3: CASSVKTSGSSDTQYF

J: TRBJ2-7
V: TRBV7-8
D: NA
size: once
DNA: TGTGCCAGCAGCTTAAAGGCAGGGGCTCCACGCGAGCAGTACTTC
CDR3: CASSLKAGAPREQYF

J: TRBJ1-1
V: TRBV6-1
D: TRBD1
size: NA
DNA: TGTGCCAGCAGTCGACAGGGGTTAGAAGCTTTCTTT
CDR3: CASSRQGLEAFF

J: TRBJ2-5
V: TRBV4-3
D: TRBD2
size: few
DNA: TGCGCCAGCAGCTTGGTAGCCCGAGCGGGGGAGACCCAGTACTTC
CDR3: CASSLVARAGETQYF

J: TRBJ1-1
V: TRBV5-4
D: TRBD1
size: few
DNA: TGTGCCAGCAGCTCAGGGGGCGCGGGAACTGAAGCTTTCTTT
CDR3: CASSSGGAGTEAFF

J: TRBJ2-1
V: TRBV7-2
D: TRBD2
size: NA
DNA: TGTGCCAGCAGGACTAGCGGGAGTCCTGAGCAGTTCTTC
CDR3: CASRTSGSPEQFF

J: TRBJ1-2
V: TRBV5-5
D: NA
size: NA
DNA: TGTGCCAGCAGCACGCCTAGGGCGGGCTATGGCTACACCTTC
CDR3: CASSTPRAGYGYTF

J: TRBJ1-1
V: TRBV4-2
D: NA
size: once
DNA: TGTGCCACATCCGACGGGGGGGTCACTGAAGCTTTCTTT
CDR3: CATSDGGVTEAFF

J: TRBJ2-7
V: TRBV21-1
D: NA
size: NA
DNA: TGTGCCAGCAGCAAAGTCTGGGGGCCTAGGTACGAGCAGTACTTC
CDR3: CASSKVWGPRYEQYF

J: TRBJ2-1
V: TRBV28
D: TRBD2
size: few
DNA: TGTGCCAGCAGTCCGCCGACTAGCGGGAGAGGGGAGCAGTTCTTC
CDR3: CASSPPTSGRGEQFF

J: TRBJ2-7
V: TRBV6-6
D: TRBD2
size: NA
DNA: TGTGCCAGCAGTAAGTTAGCGGGAGGAGTTTCCTACGAGCAGTACTTC
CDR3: CASSKLAGGVSYEQYF

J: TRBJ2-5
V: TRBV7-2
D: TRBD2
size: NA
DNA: TGTGCCAGCAGCCCCGCCGGGACTAGCGGGAGGGCCCTCTCAGAGACCCAGTACTTC
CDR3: CASSPAGTSGRALSETQYF

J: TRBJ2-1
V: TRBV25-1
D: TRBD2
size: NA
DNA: TGTGCCAGCAGTGTAGCGGGAGGCCCCTACAATGAGCAGTTCTTC
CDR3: CASSVAGGPYNEQFF

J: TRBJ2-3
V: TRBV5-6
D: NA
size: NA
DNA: TGTGCCAGCAGCTTCTATTGGACAGCCACCGATGCGCAGTATTTT
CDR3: CASSFYWTATDAQYF

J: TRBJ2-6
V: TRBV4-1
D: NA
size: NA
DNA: TGCGCCAGCAGCCAAGGACTTTCTGGGGCCAACGTCCTGACTTTC
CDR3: CASSQGLSGANVLTF

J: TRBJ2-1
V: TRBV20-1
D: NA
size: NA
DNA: TGCAGTGCTAGTTTAGTCAATGAGCAGTTCTTC
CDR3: CSASLVNEQFF

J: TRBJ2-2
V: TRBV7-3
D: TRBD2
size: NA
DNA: TGTGCCAGCAGTACTAGCGGGAGTCCGGTCGGCGGGGAGCTGTTTTTT
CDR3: CASSTSGSPVGGELFF

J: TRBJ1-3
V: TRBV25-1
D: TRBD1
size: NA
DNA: TGTGCCAGCAGTGACCCGAGGACAGGAGGAAACACCATATATTTT
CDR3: CASSDPRTGGNTIYF

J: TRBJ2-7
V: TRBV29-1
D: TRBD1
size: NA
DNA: TGCAGCGCCAGCTTGACAGGGCCCGGCGACGAGCAGTACTTC
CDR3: CSASLTGPGDEQYF

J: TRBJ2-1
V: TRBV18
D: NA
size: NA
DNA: TGTGCCAGCTCACCACAGAACAGGGATAGGCAGTTCTTC
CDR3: CASSPQNRDRQFF

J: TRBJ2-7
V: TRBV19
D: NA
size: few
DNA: TGTGCCAGTAGTATAGAAGTGGCTGTTAACGAGCAGTACTTC
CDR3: CASSIEVAVNEQYF

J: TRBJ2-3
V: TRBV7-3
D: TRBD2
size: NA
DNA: TGTGCCAGCAGCGCCATGGGACTAGCGGGAGGTCGCACAGATACGCAGTATTTT
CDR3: CASSAMGLAGGRTDTQYF

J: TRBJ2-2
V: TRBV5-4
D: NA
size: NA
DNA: TGTGCCAGCAGCTTGGGGGGTAGGGGCCAGAACACCGGGGAGCTGTTTTTT
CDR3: CASSLGGRGQNTGELFF

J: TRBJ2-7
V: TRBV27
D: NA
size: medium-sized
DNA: TGTGCCAGCAGGGGGCAGGACTACTACGAGCAGTACTTC
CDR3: CASRGQDYYEQYF

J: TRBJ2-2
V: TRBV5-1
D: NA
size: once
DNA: TGCGCCAGCAGCTTGGAGGGGCGGCCGAACACCGGGGAGCTGTTTTTT
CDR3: CASSLEGRPNTGELFF

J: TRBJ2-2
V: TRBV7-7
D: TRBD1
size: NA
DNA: TGTGCCAGCAGCCCCGGGACAGGGAGCACCGGGGAGCTGTTTTTT
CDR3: CASSPGTGSTGELFF

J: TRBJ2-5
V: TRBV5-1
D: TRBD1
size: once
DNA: TGCGCCAGCAGCGCCCGGACAGGTCAAGAGACCCAGTACTTC
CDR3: CASSARTGQETQYF

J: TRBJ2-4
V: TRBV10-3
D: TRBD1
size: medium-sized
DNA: TGTGCCATCAGTGAACGTATGGGACAGGGGAATACCAAAAACATTCAGTACTTC
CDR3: CAISERMGQGNTKNIQYF

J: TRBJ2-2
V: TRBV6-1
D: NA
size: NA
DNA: TGTGCCAGCCGACAGGACGCTAACACCGGGGAGCTGTTTTTT
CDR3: CASRQDANTGELFF

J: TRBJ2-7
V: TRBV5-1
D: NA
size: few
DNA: TGCGCCAGCAGCTTAATAGCGGTCACCTACGAGCAGTACTTC
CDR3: CASSLIAVTYEQYF

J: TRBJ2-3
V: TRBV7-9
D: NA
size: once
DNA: TGTGCCAGCAGCACTACAGGGAGGGTCGAGGATACGCAGTATTTT
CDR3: CASSTTGRVEDTQYF